The subject of this entry is one T cell receptor beta chain. The assay was immunoSEQ multiplex PCR, and TCRdb's table has in-frame clones only and misses some. The sample lists around 250,000 clones; around 82% were seen once. Trimming at V came to 9 bases and at J to 5 bases, leaving 4 bases not matched to a gene. Germline CDR1 is SGHRS and CDR2 is YFSETQ. The CDR3 spans 13 residues. The source of the sample is a study of blood T cell repertoires in COVID-19. The TCR originated in a man older than 75 with acute or convalescent COVID-19. The chain combines TRBV5-1 with TRBJ1-6; 8 bases align to TRBD1. What was sequenced was peripheral blood. CDR3 sequence (DNA): TGCGCCATCGCGACAGGGGATAATTCACCCCTCCACTTT. The encoded protein is CAIATGDNSPLHF.